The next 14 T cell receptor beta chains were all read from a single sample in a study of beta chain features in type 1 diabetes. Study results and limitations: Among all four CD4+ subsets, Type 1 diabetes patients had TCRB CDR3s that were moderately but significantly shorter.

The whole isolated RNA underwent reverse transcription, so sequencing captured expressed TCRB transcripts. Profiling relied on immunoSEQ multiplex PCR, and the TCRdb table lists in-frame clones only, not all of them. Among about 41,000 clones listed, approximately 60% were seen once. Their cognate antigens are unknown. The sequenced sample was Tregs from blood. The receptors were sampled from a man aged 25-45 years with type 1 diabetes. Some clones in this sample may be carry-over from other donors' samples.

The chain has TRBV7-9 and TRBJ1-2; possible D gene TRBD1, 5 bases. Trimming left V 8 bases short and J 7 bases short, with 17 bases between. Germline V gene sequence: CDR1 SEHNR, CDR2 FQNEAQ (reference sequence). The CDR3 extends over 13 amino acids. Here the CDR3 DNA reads TGTGCCAGCTCCTTAGGGACTCGGGGTGGCTACACCTTC. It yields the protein CASSLGTRGGYTF.

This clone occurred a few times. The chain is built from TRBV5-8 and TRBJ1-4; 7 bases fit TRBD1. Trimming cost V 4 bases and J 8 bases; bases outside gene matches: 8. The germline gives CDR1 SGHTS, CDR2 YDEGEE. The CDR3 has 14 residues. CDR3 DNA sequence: TGTGCCAGCAGCATTCCAGGGGGATGGGAAAAACTGTTTTTT. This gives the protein CASSIPGGWEKLFF.

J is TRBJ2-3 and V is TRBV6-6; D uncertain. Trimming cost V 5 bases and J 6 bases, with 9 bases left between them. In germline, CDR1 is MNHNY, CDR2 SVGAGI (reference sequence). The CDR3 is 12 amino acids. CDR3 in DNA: TGTGCCAGCAGTACCGGTTCGGATACGCAGTATTTT. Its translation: CASSTGSDTQYF.

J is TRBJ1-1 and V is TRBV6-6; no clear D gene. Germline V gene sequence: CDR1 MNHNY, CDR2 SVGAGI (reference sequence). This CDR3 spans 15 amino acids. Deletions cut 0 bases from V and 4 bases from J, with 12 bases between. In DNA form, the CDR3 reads TGTGCCAGCAGTTACTCGGGAGGGATCCCCACTGAAGCTTTCTTT. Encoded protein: CASSYSGGIPTEAFF.

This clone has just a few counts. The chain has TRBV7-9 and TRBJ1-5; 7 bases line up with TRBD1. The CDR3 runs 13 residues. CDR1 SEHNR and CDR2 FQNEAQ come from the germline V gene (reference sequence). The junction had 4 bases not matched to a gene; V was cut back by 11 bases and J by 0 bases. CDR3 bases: TGTGCCGTCCAGGGGGATAGCAATCAGCCCCAGCATTTT. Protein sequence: CAVQGDSNQPQHF.

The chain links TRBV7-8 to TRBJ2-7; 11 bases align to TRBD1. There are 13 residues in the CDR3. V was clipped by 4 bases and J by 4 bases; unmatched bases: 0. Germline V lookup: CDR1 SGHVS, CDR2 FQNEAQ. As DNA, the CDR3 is TGTGCCAGCAGCTGGGACAGGGGGTACGAGCAGTACTTC. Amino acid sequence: CASSWDRGYEQYF.

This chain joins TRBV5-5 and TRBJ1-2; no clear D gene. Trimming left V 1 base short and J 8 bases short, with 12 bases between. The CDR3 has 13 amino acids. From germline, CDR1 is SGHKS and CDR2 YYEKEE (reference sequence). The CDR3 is CASSLLAGGGYTF. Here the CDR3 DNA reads TGTGCCAGCAGCTTGTTAGCCGGCGGGGGCTACACCTTC.

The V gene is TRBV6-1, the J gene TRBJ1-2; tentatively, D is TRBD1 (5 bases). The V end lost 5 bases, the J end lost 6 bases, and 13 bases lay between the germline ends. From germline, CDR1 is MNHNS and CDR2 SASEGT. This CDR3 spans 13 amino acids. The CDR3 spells CASSRWGVDGYTF. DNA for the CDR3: TGTGCCAGCAGTCGATGGGGCGTGGATGGCTACACCTTC.

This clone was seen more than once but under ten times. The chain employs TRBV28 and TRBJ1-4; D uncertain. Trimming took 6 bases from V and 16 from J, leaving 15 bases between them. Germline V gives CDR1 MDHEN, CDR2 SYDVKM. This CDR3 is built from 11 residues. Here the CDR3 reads CASSQRERRFF. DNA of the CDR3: TGTGCCAGCAGCCAGAGGGAGAGGCGGTTTTTT.

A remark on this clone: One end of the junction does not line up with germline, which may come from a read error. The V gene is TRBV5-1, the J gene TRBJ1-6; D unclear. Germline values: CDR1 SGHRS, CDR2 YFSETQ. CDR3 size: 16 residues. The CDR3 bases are TGCGCCAGCAGCTTGCTCGGCGGCCGCTATGATTCACCCCTCCACTTT. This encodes CASSLLGGRYDSPLHF.

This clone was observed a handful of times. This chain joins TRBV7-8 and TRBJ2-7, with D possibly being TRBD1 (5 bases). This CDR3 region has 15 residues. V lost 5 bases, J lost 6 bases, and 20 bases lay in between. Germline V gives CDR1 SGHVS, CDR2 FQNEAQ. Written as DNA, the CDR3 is TGTGCCAGCAGCCTGGGGCCCCAAGCTCTACGCGAGCAGTACTTC. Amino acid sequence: CASSLGPQALREQYF.

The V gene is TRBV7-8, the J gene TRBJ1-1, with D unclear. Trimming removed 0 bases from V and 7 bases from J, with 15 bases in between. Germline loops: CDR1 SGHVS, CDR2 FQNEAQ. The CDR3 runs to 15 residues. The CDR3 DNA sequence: TGTGCCAGCAGCTTAGCGCTACACGGGTCCAATGAAGCTTTCTTT. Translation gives CASSLALHGSNEAFF.

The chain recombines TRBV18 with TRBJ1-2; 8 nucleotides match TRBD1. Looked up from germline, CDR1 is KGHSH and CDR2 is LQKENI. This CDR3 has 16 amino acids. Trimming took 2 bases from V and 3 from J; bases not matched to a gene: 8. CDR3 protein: CASSPGTGSADYGYTF. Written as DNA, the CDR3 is TGTGCCAGCTCACCAGGGACAGGATCAGCGGACTATGGCTACACCTTC.

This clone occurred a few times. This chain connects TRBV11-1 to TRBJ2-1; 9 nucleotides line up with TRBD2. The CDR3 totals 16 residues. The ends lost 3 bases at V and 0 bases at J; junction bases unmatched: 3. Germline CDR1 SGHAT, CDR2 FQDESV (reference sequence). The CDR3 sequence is CASSLGLAHSYNEQFF. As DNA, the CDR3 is TGTGCCAGCAGCTTGGGACTAGCCCACTCCTACAATGAGCAGTTCTTC.